Listed here are 2 T cell receptor beta chains from one sample, sequenced in a study of tumor and adjacent non-tumor tissue in lung cancer. The library came from three nested PCR rounds adapted from ARM-PCR protocols. TCRdb re-derived calls from the multiplex PCR reads in MiXCR, one entry per CDR3 protein. The sample holds about 110,000 distinct CDR3 sequences; approximately 80% are singletons and the top ten take approximately 22%. The template was RNA from unsorted bulk tissue. Source material: lung tumor tissue. These receptors were collected from a man in his 70s with non-small cell lung cancer.

The genes are TRBV5-4 and TRBJ2-5, with TRBD2 matching over 9 bases. CDR1 is SGHNT, CDR2 YYREEE, per germline (reference sequence). Germline trimming cut 0 bases from V and 5 bases from J; bases unmatched to any gene: 8. The CDR3 covers 16 residues. The CDR3: CASSLDSGGVRETQYF. The CDR3 coding sequence is TGTGCCAGCAGCTTGGATAGCGGGGGTGTGCGGGAGACCCAGTACTTC.

In regard to this clonotype: A read error may account for a junction end that differs from germline. The genes are TRBV12-3 or TRBV12-4 and TRBJ2-7; D possibly corresponds to TRBD2 (5 bases). CDR3 length: 13 amino acids. The CDR3, as DNA: TGTGTCAGCAGTCCTCGGGGTGACTACGAGCAGTACTTC. Translated, it gives CVSSPRGDYEQYF.